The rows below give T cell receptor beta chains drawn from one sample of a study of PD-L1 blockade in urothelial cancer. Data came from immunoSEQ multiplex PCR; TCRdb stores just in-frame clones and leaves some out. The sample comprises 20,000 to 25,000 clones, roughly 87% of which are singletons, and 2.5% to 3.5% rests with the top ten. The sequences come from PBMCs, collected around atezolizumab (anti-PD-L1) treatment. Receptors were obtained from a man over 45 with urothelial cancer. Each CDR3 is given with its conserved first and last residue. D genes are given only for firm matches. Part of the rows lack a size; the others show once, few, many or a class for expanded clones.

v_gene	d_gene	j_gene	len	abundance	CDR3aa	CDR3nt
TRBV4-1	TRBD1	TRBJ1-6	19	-	CASSQDLTPGQGLNSPLHF	TGCGCCAGCAGCCAAGATCTAACCCCCGGACAGGGGCTAAATTCACCCCTCCACTTT
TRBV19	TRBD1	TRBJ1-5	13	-	CASDRGSNQPQHF	TGTGCCAGTGACAGGGGGAGCAATCAGCCCCAGCATTTT
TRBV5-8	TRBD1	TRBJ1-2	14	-	CASSLDRDRGGYTF	TGTGCCAGCAGCTTGGACAGGGACAGGGGGGGCTACACCTTC
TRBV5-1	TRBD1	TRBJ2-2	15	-	CASSLLQGNNGELFF	TGCGCCAGCAGCTTGTTACAGGGGAATAACGGGGAGCTGTTTTTT
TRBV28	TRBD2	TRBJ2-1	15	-	CASSSGLALNNEQFF	TGTGCCAGCAGTTCAGGACTAGCGTTGAACAATGAGCAGTTCTTC
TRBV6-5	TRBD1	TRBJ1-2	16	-	CASSYEDRGSQYGYTF	TGTGCCAGCAGTTACGAAGACAGGGGCTCTCAATATGGCTACACCTTC
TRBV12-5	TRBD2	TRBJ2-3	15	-	CASGVTLAVGDTQYF	TGTGCTAGTGGCGTTACACTAGCGGTTGGGGATACGCAGTATTTT
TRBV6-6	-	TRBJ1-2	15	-	CASSLTTGFVYGYTF	TGTGCCAGCAGTCTGACCACAGGGTTCGTCTATGGCTACACCTTC
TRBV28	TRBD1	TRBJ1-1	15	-	CASLYLGQMNTEAFF	TGTGCCAGCCTATATCTGGGACAGATGAACACTGAAGCTTTCTTT
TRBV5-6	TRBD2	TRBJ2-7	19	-	CASTPIGQGTSGKFYEQYF	TGTGCCAGCACCCCGATTGGACAGGGGACTAGCGGGAAATTCTACGAGCAGTACTTC
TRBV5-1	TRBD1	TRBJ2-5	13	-	CASSQGARETQYF	TGCGCCAGCAGCCAGGGGGCCCGAGAGACCCAGTACTTC
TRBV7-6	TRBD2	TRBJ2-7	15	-	CASSPKRLAGYEQYF	TGTGCCAGCAGCCCAAAACGACTAGCGGGATACGAGCAGTACTTC
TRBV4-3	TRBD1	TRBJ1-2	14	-	CASSIRGSNYGYTF	TGCGCCAGCAGCATCAGGGGGTCGAACTATGGCTACACCTTC
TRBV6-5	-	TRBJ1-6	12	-	CASSGINSPLHF	TGTGCCAGCAGTGGCATTAATTCACCCCTCCACTTT
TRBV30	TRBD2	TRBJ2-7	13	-	CAWTSGRAYEQYF	TGTGCCTGGACGAGCGGGAGGGCATACGAGCAGTACTTC
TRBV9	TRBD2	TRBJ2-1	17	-	CASSDSAGGSSYNEQFF	TGTGCCAGCAGCGATTCCGCGGGGGGGAGCTCCTACAATGAGCAGTTCTTC
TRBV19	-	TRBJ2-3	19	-	CASSDRGPLGTTSTDTQYF	TGTGCCAGTTCCGACAGGGGCCCCCTCGGGACTACTAGCACAGATACGCAGTATTTT
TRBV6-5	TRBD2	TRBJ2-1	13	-	CAVEREMGNEQFF	TGTGCCGTAGAGCGGGAGATGGGGAATGAGCAGTTCTTC
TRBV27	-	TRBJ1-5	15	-	CASKQDTNSNQPQHF	TGTGCCAGCAAGCAGGATACAAATAGCAATCAGCCCCAGCATTTT
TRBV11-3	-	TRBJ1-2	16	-	CASSLKGRQGGYGYTF	TGTGCCAGCAGCTTAAAGGGTCGGCAGGGCGGCTATGGCTACACCTTC
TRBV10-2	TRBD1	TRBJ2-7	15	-	CASSDGQGTSYEQYF	TGCGCCAGCAGTGACGGACAGGGGACCTCCTACGAGCAGTACTTC
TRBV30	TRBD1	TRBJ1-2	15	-	CAWSSGTGAGSGYTF	TGTGCCTGGAGTAGCGGGACAGGGGCCGGTAGTGGCTACACCTTC
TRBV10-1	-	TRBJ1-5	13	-	CASSETGIQPQHF	TGCGCCAGCAGTGAAACGGGGATTCAGCCCCAGCATTTT
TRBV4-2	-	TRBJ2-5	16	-	CASSQDEVGGRETQYF	TGTGCCAGCAGCCAAGATGAGGTGGGGGGGCGGGAGACCCAGTACTTC
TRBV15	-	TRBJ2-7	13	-	CATSAEYLNEQYF	TGTGCCACCAGCGCGGAGTACCTGAACGAGCAGTACTTC
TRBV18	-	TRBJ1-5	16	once	CASSPGATGRNQPQHF	TGTGCCAGCTCACCGGGGGCAACAGGTCGCAATCAGCCCCAGCATTTT
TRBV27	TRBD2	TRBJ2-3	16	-	CASSLNPSGGADTQYF	TGTGCCAGCAGTTTAAACCCTAGCGGGGGGGCGGATACGCAGTATTTT
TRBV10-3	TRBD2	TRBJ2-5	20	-	CAISGMTSGRAELGQETQYF	TGTGCCATCAGTGGGATGACTAGCGGGAGGGCCGAGTTGGGCCAAGAGACCCAGTACTTC
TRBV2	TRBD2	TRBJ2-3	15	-	CASSVPIAGVATQYF	TGTGCCAGCAGTGTGCCAATAGCGGGAGTAGCTACGCAGTATTTT
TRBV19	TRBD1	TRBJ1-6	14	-	CASSNRGWNSPLHF	TGTGCCAGTAGTAACAGGGGTTGGAATTCACCCCTCCACTTT
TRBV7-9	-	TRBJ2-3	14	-	CASSLVSSTDTQYF	TGTGCCAGCAGCTTAGTTTCTAGCACAGATACGCAGTATTTT